These T cell receptor beta chains were read from a single sample in a study of tumor-infiltrating lymphocytes in oesophageal squamous cell carcinoma. TCRdb re-called the PCR reads with MiXCR, one entry per CDR3 protein. The sample contains over 14,000 distinct CDR3 sequences, approximately 56% of which appear only once. Sequences were obtained from esophageal tumor tissue. These receptors originate from a male donor with esophageal squamous cell carcinoma. Both conserved end residues are part of each CDR3. The order of the fields is V gene, D gene, J gene, clone size, CDR3 DNA, CDR3 protein. The D gene is left open where the match is weak. Clone size appears in some rows only: once, few, many, or a class for an expanded clone.

TRBV6-2/TRBV6-3	-	TRBJ2-5	medium-sized	TGTGCCAGCAGTTACAGGGGTGAGACCCAGTACTTC	CASSYRGETQYF
TRBV12-3/TRBV12-4	-	TRBJ1-3	medium-sized	TGTGCCAGCAACCCGTCGGGAACTGGAAACACCATATATTTT	CASNPSGTGNTIYF
TRBV7-6	TRBD1	TRBJ2-2	large	TGTGCCAGCAGCCCAGGGACAGGGGTGGCCGGGGAGCTGTTTTTT	CASSPGTGVAGELFF
TRBV7-6	TRBD1	TRBJ2-1	many	TGTGCCAGCAGCTGGGACAGGGAAAGTGAGCAGTTCTTC	CASSWDRESEQFF
TRBV11-3	-	TRBJ2-1	-	TGTGCCAGCAGCTTAGGTCTATCTTACGACGAGCAGTTCTTC	CASSLGLSYDEQFF
TRBV7-6	-	TRBJ1-2	many	TGTGCCAGCAGGGTAGACTACTATGGCTACACCTTC	CASRVDYYGYTF
TRBV6-1	-	TRBJ2-3	-	TGTGCCAGCGTCTTCGGGAGTGCCGCAGATACGCAGTATTTT	CASVFGSAADTQYF
TRBV7-4	TRBD1	TRBJ1-2	-	TGTGCCAGCAGCCCCCGAGGAGGACAGGTGGAAGGCTACACCTTC	CASSPRGGQVEGYTF
TRBV7-3	-	TRBJ2-6	-	TGTGCCAGCAGCCCCGCCGGACGGGTCTCTGGGGCCAACGTCCTGACTTTC	CASSPAGRVSGANVLTF
TRBV10-3	-	TRBJ2-1	-	TGTGCCATCAGTGGACCTGGGCTAGCGGAAACAGGGAACTCCTACAATGAGCAGTTCTTC	CAISGPGLAETGNSYNEQFF
TRBV6-1	-	TRBJ2-1	many	TGTGCCAGCAGTGATTGGGAGCGTTCCTACAATGAGCAGTTCTTC	CASSDWERSYNEQFF
TRBV7-2	TRBD1	TRBJ2-6	-	TGTGCCAGCAGCCCACAGGGGCCGAGCTCTGGGGCCAACGTCCTGACTTTC	CASSPQGPSSGANVLTF
TRBV7-2	TRBD1	TRBJ2-7	hyperexpanded	TGTGCCAGCAGCCGGGACAGAATTTCCGACGAGCAGTACTTC	CASSRDRISDEQYF
TRBV7-6	TRBD2	TRBJ2-1	-	TGTGCCAGCAGCTTCGGACTAGCGGGAGGAAAGGAGCAGTTCTTC	CASSFGLAGGKEQFF
TRBV7-2	-	TRBJ2-3	few	TGTGCCAGCAGCCGGACCTATACGCAGTATTTT	CASSRTYTQYF
TRBV7-9	-	TRBJ2-5	few	TGTGCCAGCAGCTTGGGACTGTCGTCGGAGACCCAGTACTTC	CASSLGLSSETQYF
TRBV6-6	-	TRBJ2-3	-	TGTGCCAGCAGTTACTCGTGGGGCGGCGGCACAGATACGCAGTATTTT	CASSYSWGGGTDTQYF
TRBV7-3	TRBD1	TRBJ2-1	-	TGTGCCAGCAGCTTGGACAGGGGCAATGAGCAGTTCTTC	CASSLDRGNEQFF
TRBV6-8	TRBD2	TRBJ2-1	-	TGTGCCAGCATAAGTGGGGAGGGAGACAATGAGCAGTTCTTC	CASISGEGDNEQFF
TRBV6-5	-	TRBJ2-3	-	TGTGCCACCGAAAAGGGGGGGACAGATACGCAGTATTTT	CATEKGGTDTQYF
TRBV12-3/TRBV12-4	-	TRBJ2-1	once	TGTGCCAGCAGTTTAGCGGGGGAGCAGTTCTTC	CASSLAGEQFF
TRBV11-1	TRBD1	TRBJ1-3	-	TGTGCCAGCAGCACCCCGAAGACAGGGAAGAGGGCTACTGGAAACACCATATATTTT	CASSTPKTGKRATGNTIYF
TRBV7-2	-	TRBJ2-5	-	TGTGCCAGCAGCTTAGTGGACCGAGAGACCCAGTACTTC	CASSLVDRETQYF
TRBV6-1	-	TRBJ2-6	-	TGTGCCAGCAGTGTAGTTCCCTCTGGGGCCAACGTCCTGACTTTC	CASSVVPSGANVLTF
TRBV6-6	-	TRBJ2-1	once	TGTGCCAGCAGTTACTGGCCGGGCAATGAGCAGTTCTTC	CASSYWPGNEQFF
TRBV7-9	-	TRBJ2-7	-	TGTGCCAGCAGCATAGCTTACGAGCAGTACTTC	CASSIAYEQYF
TRBV7-3	TRBD2	TRBJ2-7	-	TGTGCCAGCGAACAGGGACTAGCGGGAGCCTACGAGCAGTACTTC	CASEQGLAGAYEQYF
TRBV7-2	TRBD2	TRBJ2-7	-	TGTGCCAGCAGCAGACTAGCGGGTAGCTCCTACGAGCAGTACTTC	CASSRLAGSSYEQYF
TRBV7-2	-	TRBJ2-3	few	TGTGCCAGCAGCTTAGAGGTCGAGCAGCCAGATACGCAGTATTTT	CASSLEVEQPDTQYF
TRBV7-2	-	TRBJ2-3	few	TGTGCCAGCAGCTTCCTGAAAGATACGCAGTATTTT	CASSFLKDTQYF
TRBV12-3/TRBV12-4	-	TRBJ2-3	-	TGTGCCAGCAGGAGCGGTTTCCGCACAGATACGCAGTATTTT	CASRSGFRTDTQYF
TRBV5-1	TRBD1	TRBJ2-3	-	TGCGCCAGCAGCACTGGACAGGGTATGACAGATACGCAGTATTTT	CASSTGQGMTDTQYF
TRBV19	-	TRBJ2-7	medium-sized	TGTGCCAGTAGTATAAATTGGGGAGGAGGAAACGAGCAGTACTTC	CASSINWGGGNEQYF
TRBV7-8	TRBD1	TRBJ2-4	few	TGTGCCAGCAGCTTATTACCCTATAACAGGGGTGAGGGCAAAAACATTCAGTACTTC	CASSLLPYNRGEGKNIQYF
TRBV5-1	-	TRBJ1-6	-	TGCGCCAGCAGCCCACAACCGGGACATGAAGCCTCCTACAATGAGCAGTTCTTT	CASSPQPGHEASYNEQFF
TRBV12-3/TRBV12-4	TRBD1	TRBJ1-2	-	TGTGCCAGCAGTCCCCGACAGGGGGCGCGCTATGGCTACACCTTC	CASSPRQGARYGYTF
TRBV7-9	TRBD1	TRBJ2-4	-	TGTGCCAGCAGCTCCCCCGCGACAGGGTTCGGCATTCAGTACTTC	CASSSPATGFGIQYF
TRBV11-1	-	TRBJ2-1	-	TGTGCCAGCAGCCCCGACAGAATCAATGAGCAGTTCTTC	CASSPDRINEQFF
TRBV28	-	TRBJ2-4	-	TGTGCCAGCAGTCCACACCGACAGGGAGGTTACTTC	CASSPHRQGGYF
TRBV6-1	TRBD1	TRBJ2-2	once	TGTGCCAGCAGTGGCAGGGGGCGAAGCGGGGAGCTGTTTTTT	CASSGRGRSGELFF
TRBV7-4	TRBD1	TRBJ1-1	-	TGTGCCAGCAGCTCCGGGACAGGGGTCGGTGGGACTGAAGCTTTCTTT	CASSSGTGVGGTEAFF
TRBV7-3	-	TRBJ2-3	-	TGTGCCAGCAGCTGGACAGTGACTCGCACAGATACGCAGTATTTT	CASSWTVTRTDTQYF